A single sample gave rise to the 29 T cell receptor beta chains below, sequenced in a study of T-cell reconstitution after alpha-beta-depleted transplantation in children. Preparation of the TCRbeta library used unique molecular identifiers. MiXCR was run by TCRdb on the PCR reads, yielding one entry per CDR3 protein. Of about 610,000 distinct CDR3 sequences in the sample, over 20% were seen once. The sample here was PBMCs, taken before TCRalphabeta/CD19-depleted stem cell transplant. The origin of the receptors is a boy under two years old with Wiskott-Aldrich syndrome, due to receive a stem cell transplant.

This clonotype showed up just a few times. This sequence joins TRBV20-1 and TRBJ2-1, with 10 bases aligning to TRBD2. Germline assignment: CDR1 DFQATT and CDR2 SNEGSKA (reference sequence). V lost 6 bases to trimming and J lost 4 bases; unmatched junction nucleotides: 9. The CDR3 totals 15 residues. The CDR3, as DNA: TGCAGTGCCAACCTAGCGGGAGATATATACAATGAGCAGTTCTTC. Protein sequence: CSANLAGDIYNEQFF.

This clonotype occurred a few times. The genes are TRBV5-1 and TRBJ2-4, with no clear D. V lost 2 bases and J lost 6, with 3 bases in between. This CDR3 is 11 amino acids long. Germline loops: CDR1 SGHRS, CDR2 YFSETQ. DNA for the CDR3: TGCGCCAGCAGCTTCTCAAACATTCAGTACTTC. Its translation: CASSFSNIQYF.

This clonotype showed up many times. V gene TRBV5-1 combines with J gene TRBJ2-1, with TRBD2 identical over 13 bases. This CDR3 contains 15 residues. Germline V CDR1 and CDR2: SGHRS, YFSETQ. Losses at the gene ends were 4 bases for V and 6 bases for J; bases not matched to a gene: 4. CDR3 sequence (DNA): TGCGCCAGCAGCGGGGGACTAGCGGGGAGCAATGAGCAGTTCTTC. The encoded protein is CASSGGLAGSNEQFF.

The V and J genes are TRBV20-1 and TRBJ1-4; 7 bases fit TRBD1. The CDR3 totals 14 residues. The J segment lost 4 bases and the V segment lost 3 bases, leaving 5 bases of the junction unmatched. From germline, CDR1 is DFQATT and CDR2 SNEGSKA (reference sequence). This CDR3 reads CSASRRDSNEKLFF. The CDR3 DNA follows: TGCAGTGCTAGTCGCCGGGACAGTAATGAAAAACTGTTTTTT.

This clonotype was picked up a small number of times. The chain carries TRBV5-1 and TRBJ2-2; possibly TRBD1 for D (6 bases). This CDR3 contains 16 residues. Germline assignment: CDR1 SGHRS and CDR2 YFSETQ. Between the trimmed V and J ends, which lost 0 bases and 0 bases, there was a span of 9 bases. In nucleotides, the CDR3 is TGCGCCAGCAGCTTGGGGCAGGGGACGAACACCGGGGAGCTGTTTTTT. It codes for CASSLGQGTNTGELFF.

The V and J genes are TRBV7-6 and TRBJ2-1, with 11 bases that match TRBD1. The germline V gene has CDR1 SGHVS and CDR2 FNYEAQ. Losses at the gene ends were 1 base for V and 5 bases for J; bases not matched to a gene: 4. The CDR3 covers 16 residues. CDR3 nucleotides: TGTGCCAGCAGCTTAGGCCGGGACAGGGGGAACAATGAGCAGTTCTTC. Protein product: CASSLGRDRGNNEQFF. The full variable domain, with the rest looked up from reference TRBV7-6 and TRBJ2-1, is GAGVSQSPRYKVTKRGQDVALRCDPISGHVSLYWYRQALGQGPEFLTYFNYEAQQDKSGLPNDRFSAERPEGSISTLTIQRTEQRDSAMYRCASSLGRDRGNNEQFFGPGTRLTVL.

This clonotype came up a few times. The chain has TRBV4-1 and TRBJ1-5, with D uncertain. CDR3 length equals 17 residues. Germline V gene lookup returns CDR1 MGHRA and CDR2 YSYEKL. Deletions cut 0 bases from V and 6 bases from J, with 18 bases between. This CDR3 reads CASSQDWSMGNGQPQHF. The CDR3 nucleotides read TGCGCCAGCAGCCAAGATTGGTCGATGGGGAACGGTCAGCCCCAGCATTTT.

V is TRBV10-3 and J is TRBJ2-7; a possible D gene is TRBD1 (6 bases). The CDR3 contains 13 residues. Germline loops: CDR1 ENHRY, CDR2 SYGVKD. Trimming removed 6 bases at V and 0 bases at J, with 9 bases between. In DNA, the CDR3 is TGTGCCATCAGAGAGGACAGCTCCTACGAGCAGTACTTC. Protein: CAIREDSSYEQYF.

This clonotype was picked up one time. The CDR3 DNA is TGTGCCAGCAGCTTGGTTAAAAAGAGGACCGAGAAGGATGAGCAGTTCTTC. It is translated as CASSLVKKRTEKDEQFF. V is TRBV5-6 and J is TRBJ2-1; D not resolved. The CDR3 extends over 17 amino acids. Trimming removed 0 bases from V and 8 bases from J, with 21 bases in between. Germline V CDR1 and CDR2: SGHDT, YYEEEE.

In its sample, this clonotype was seen a few times. One end of the junction does not line up with germline, which may come from a read error. The chain links TRBV6-1 to TRBJ2-3; the D is unclear. Germline loops: CDR1 MNHNS, CDR2 SASEGT. The CDR3 contains 13 residues. The CDR3 sequence is CASSPPGTDTHYF. CDR3 DNA sequence: TGTGCCAGCAGTCCCCCTGGCACAGATACGCATTATTTT.

The rearrangement uses TRBV6-1 and TRBJ2-1; TRBD2 agrees at 11 bases. Looked up from germline, CDR1 is MNHNS and CDR2 is SASEGT. This CDR3 has 16 amino acids. With V trimmed by 9 bases and J by 1 base, 8 bases remained unmatched. CDR3 sequence (DNA): TGTGCCAGTAGGGCTAGCGGGAGGTCGTCCTACAATGAGCAGTTCTTC. It yields the protein CASRASGRSSYNEQFF.

The sample holds a few counts of this clonotype. This chain uses TRBV7-3 with TRBJ1-6; TRBD1 matches 7 bases. The CDR3 runs to 13 residues. The V gene's germline CDR1 is SGHTA and CDR2 FQGTGA. V lost 3 bases to trimming and J lost 8 bases; unmatched junction nucleotides: 1. CDR3 coding DNA: TGTGCCAGCAGCTTCGGACAGGATTCACCCCTCCACTTT. It encodes CASSFGQDSPLHF.

The chain joins TRBV20-1 to TRBJ2-5; 11 bases are shared with TRBD1. Germline V gene data show CDR1 as DFQATT and CDR2 as SNEGSKA (reference sequence). The CDR3 is made up of 14 amino acids. The ends lost 6 bases at V and 2 bases at J; junction bases unmatched: 5. The CDR3 reads CSASRDRGQETQYF. CDR3 sequence (DNA): TGCAGTGCCAGCAGGGACAGGGGGCAAGAGACCCAGTACTTC.

CDR3 coding DNA: TGTGCCAGCAGGTCCCCCCCTATACAGGCGGTAGGCACCGGGGAGCTGTTTTTT. Its protein is CASRSPPIQAVGTGELFF. The rearrangement joins TRBV13 to TRBJ2-2; tentative D call: TRBD1 (5 bases). Germline V gives CDR1 PRHDT, CDR2 FYEKMQ (reference sequence). Deletions cut 6 bases from V and 4 bases from J, with 24 bases between. The CDR3 spans 18 residues.

Here the CDR3 reads CSVGYSEWGYTF. CDR3 sequence (DNA): TGCAGCGTTGGCTATTCCGAGTGGGGCTACACCTTC. The rearrangement links TRBV29-1 to TRBJ1-2; D not resolved. The CDR3 totals 12 residues. Germline V gives CDR1 SQVTM, CDR2 ANQGSEA. V was pared by 4 bases and J by 8 bases, with 14 bases between.

This clonotype was counted only a few times. The chain joins TRBV20-1 to TRBJ2-1; TRBD2 matches at 11 bases. The trim removed 5 bases at V and 1 base at J, leaving 4 bases unmatched. CDR1 is DFQATT and CDR2 is SNEGSKA in the germline V gene (reference sequence). This CDR3 comprises 15 residues. The CDR3 loop reads CSAPTSGSSYNEQFF. The DNA of the CDR3 is TGCAGTGCTCCCACTAGCGGGAGTTCCTACAATGAGCAGTTCTTC.

This clonotype has just a few counts. The rearrangement joins TRBV29-1 to TRBJ1-2; 11 bases agree with TRBD1. CDR3 size: 14 residues. Looked up from germline, CDR1 is SQVTM and CDR2 is ANQGSEA. Trimming at V came to 4 bases and at J to 4 bases, leaving 5 bases not matched to a gene. CDR3 amino acids: CSVAGTGGSYGYTF. The CDR3 DNA reads TGCAGCGTTGCCGGGACAGGGGGAAGCTATGGCTACACCTTC.

The chain carries TRBV10-3 and TRBJ2-5; maybe TRBD1 (5 bases). This CDR3 region has 14 residues. V was trimmed by 0 bases and J by 3 bases, leaving 8 bases between them. Per germline, CDR1 ENHRY and CDR2 SYGVKD. This chain's CDR3 is CAISESFREETQYF. The CDR3 DNA is TGTGCCATCAGTGAGTCGTTCAGGGAAGAGACCCAGTACTTC.

This rearrangement joins TRBV6-2 or TRBV6-3 to TRBJ2-7, with D perhaps matching TRBD2 (6 bases). This CDR3 has 15 amino acids. V lost 8 bases and J lost 4, with 21 bases in between. From germline, CDR1 is MNHEY and CDR2 SVGEGT. CDR3 loop: CASARLNGRKYEQYF. The DNA of the CDR3 is TGTGCCAGCGCCCGACTCAACGGGAGAAAATACGAGCAGTACTTC.

CDR3 protein: CASSPSRALNSPLHF. DNA for the CDR3: TGTGCCAGCTCACCATCCAGGGCCCTTAATTCACCCCTCCACTTT. The chain joins TRBV18 to TRBJ1-6; D is perhaps TRBD1 (5 bases). The CDR3 is 15 residues long. V lost 2 bases to trimming and J lost 6 bases, with 11 bases between them. Germline assignment: CDR1 KGHSH and CDR2 LQKENI. The complete variable domain, with remaining parts taken from reference TRBV18 and TRBJ1-6, reads NAGVMQNPRHLVRRRGQEARLRCSPMKGHSHVYWYRQLPEEGLKFMVYLQKENIIDESGMPKERFSAEFPKEGPSILRIQQVVRGDSAAYFCASSPSRALNSPLHFGNGTRLTVT.

The chain carries TRBV20-1 and TRBJ2-7; 8 nucleotides line up with TRBD2. V shed 0 bases, J shed 5 bases, and the junction held 6 bases outside the gene matches. CDR3 size: 14 residues. CDR1 and CDR2 from the germline V gene are DFQATT and SNEGSKA (reference sequence). CDR3: CSARDVAGLDEQYF. Here the CDR3 DNA reads TGCAGTGCTAGAGATGTTGCGGGACTAGACGAGCAGTACTTC.

This chain connects TRBV5-1 to TRBJ2-3, with 16 bases that match TRBD2. Per the germline V gene, CDR1 is SGHRS and CDR2 is YFSETQ. The junction had 8 bases not matched to a gene; V was cut back by 3 bases and J by 4 bases. The CDR3 totals 18 residues. CDR3 DNA sequence: TGCGCCAGCAGCTCGGGACTAGCGGGAGGGCCGGCTGCAGATACGCAGTATTTT. Translated: CASSSGLAGGPAADTQYF. Full variable domain (missing parts from reference TRBV5-1 and TRBJ2-3): KAGVTQTPRYLIKTRGQQVTLSCSPISGHRSVSWYQQTPGQGLQFLFEYFSETQRNKGNFPGRFSGRQFSNSRSEMNVSTLELGDSALYLCASSSGLAGGPAADTQYFGPGTRLTVL.

This chain uses TRBV20-1 with TRBJ2-6; D is uncertain. This CDR3 is built from 14 residues. The V end was cut by 1 base, the J end by 0 bases, with 4 bases between. Germline V gene lookup returns CDR1 DFQATT and CDR2 SNEGSKA (reference sequence). The CDR3 is CSARADSGANVLTF. Here the CDR3 DNA reads TGCAGTGCTAGAGCGGACTCTGGGGCCAACGTCCTGACTTTC.

The V gene is TRBV29-1, the J gene TRBJ1-1; weak D call: TRBD1 (6 bases). V lost 4 bases to trimming and J lost 1 base, with 13 bases between them. The CDR3 is 14 residues long. CDR1 and CDR2 (germline): SQVTM, ANQGSEA. The CDR3 region has the DNA TGCAGCGTTGCCTCGGGGGGCGCGAACACTGAAGCTTTCTTT. Amino acids: CSVASGGANTEAFF. The full variable domain, its missing parts supplied by reference TRBV29-1 and TRBJ1-1, is SAVISQKPSRDICQRGTSLTIQCQVDSQVTMMFWYRQQPGQSLTLIATANQGSEATYESGFVIDKFPISRPNLTFSTLTVSNMSPEDSSIYLCSVASGGANTEAFFGQGTRLTVV.

This chain uses TRBV7-9 with TRBJ2-3; TRBD2 might be the D (6 bases). Germline V lookup: CDR1 SEHNR, CDR2 FQNEAQ (reference sequence). Deletions cut 6 bases from V and 0 bases from J, with 13 bases between. The CDR3 totals 15 residues. CDR3 nucleotide sequence: TGTGCCAGCAGGCCTACTAGCCCTAGCACAGATACGCAGTATTTT. Translating it yields CASRPTSPSTDTQYF.

This clonotype was picked up a small number of times. This chain uses TRBV29-1 with TRBJ2-1; D is tentatively TRBD1 or TRBD2 (5 bases each). CDR3 size: 16 residues. Germline V gene data show CDR1 as SQVTM and CDR2 as ANQGSEA. The ends were cut back, 8 bases at V and 0 bases at J, with 20 bases in the middle. CDR3: CSSLSGTSSSYNEQFF. The CDR3, as DNA: TGCAGCTCGCTGTCCGGGACGTCCAGCTCCTACAATGAGCAGTTCTTC.

This chain joins TRBV2 and TRBJ2-1, with 9 bases fitting TRBD2. V shed 6 bases, J shed 2 bases, and the junction held 17 bases outside the gene matches. Germline V lookup: CDR1 SNHLY, CDR2 FYNNEI. The CDR3 extends over 19 amino acids. In DNA, the CDR3 is TGTGCCAGCAGGATACTGCCTAATTGGCTAGCGGGGACCTACAATGAGCAGTTCTTC. Translating gives CASRILPNWLAGTYNEQFF.

This clonotype has more than one count but fewer than ten. The chain recombines TRBV5-1 with TRBJ1-2; possible D gene TRBD1, 5 bases. The CDR3 consists of 14 residues. CDR1 is SGHRS and CDR2 is YFSETQ in the germline V gene. V was pared by 1 base and J by 5 bases, with 12 bases between. The CDR3 protein is CASSLLQGMYGYTF. The CDR3 coding sequence is TGCGCCAGCAGCTTGCTTCAGGGCATGTATGGCTACACCTTC. The full variable domain, its missing parts supplied by reference TRBV5-1 and TRBJ1-2, is KAGVTQTPRYLIKTRGQQVTLSCSPISGHRSVSWYQQTPGQGLQFLFEYFSETQRNKGNFPGRFSGRQFSNSRSEMNVSTLELGDSALYLCASSLLQGMYGYTFGSGTRLTVV.

This clonotype was seen a handful of times. This chain uses TRBV25-1 with TRBJ2-6, with D perhaps TRBD1 (5 bases). Germline assignment: CDR1 MGHDK and CDR2 SYGVNS. Deletions cut 2 bases from V and 4 bases from J, with 9 bases between. This CDR3 spans 15 amino acids. CDR3 in DNA: TGTGCCAGCAGTGAACAAGGGGCCGGGGCCAACGTCCTGACTTTC. It encodes CASSEQGAGANVLTF.